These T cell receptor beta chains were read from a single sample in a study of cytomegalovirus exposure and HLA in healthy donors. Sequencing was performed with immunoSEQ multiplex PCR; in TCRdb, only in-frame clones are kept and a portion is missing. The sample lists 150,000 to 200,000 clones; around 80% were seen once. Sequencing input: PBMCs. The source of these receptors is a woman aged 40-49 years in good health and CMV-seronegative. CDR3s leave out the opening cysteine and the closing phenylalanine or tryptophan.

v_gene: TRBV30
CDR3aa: AWSGWTSGRESNTGELF

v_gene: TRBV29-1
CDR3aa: SGKTGGEKLF

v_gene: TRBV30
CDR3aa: AWSVVGGQTFSGANVLT

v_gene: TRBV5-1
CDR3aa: ASSSGTGGIYEQY

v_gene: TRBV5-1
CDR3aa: ASSAAKDSFTDTQY

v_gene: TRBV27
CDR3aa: ASSRREGRTDTQY

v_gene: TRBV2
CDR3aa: ASSISSYEQY

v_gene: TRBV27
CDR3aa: ASSGAGSGGPYEQY

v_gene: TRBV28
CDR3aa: ASSLMAGLNQPQH

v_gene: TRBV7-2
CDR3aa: ASSSLWNTEAF

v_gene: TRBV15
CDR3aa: ATSRDYISGEQY

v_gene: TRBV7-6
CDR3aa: ASGGGGLVGWDTQY

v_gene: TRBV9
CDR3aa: ASSVNPGLAPNEQY

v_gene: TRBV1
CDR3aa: TSSQSGRDRGEGTEAF

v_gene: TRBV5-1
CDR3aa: ASSLVGEDIQY

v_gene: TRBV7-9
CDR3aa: ASSTTRSVGSYNEQF

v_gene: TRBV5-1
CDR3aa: ASSSGQPASGYT

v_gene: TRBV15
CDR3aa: ATSRTSGTQY

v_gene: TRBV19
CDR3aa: ASSIGQGINQPQH

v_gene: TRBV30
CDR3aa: AWSVSADTQY

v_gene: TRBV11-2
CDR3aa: ASSARGGDGFPPQH

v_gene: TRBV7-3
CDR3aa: ASSLNPPGGSYNEQF

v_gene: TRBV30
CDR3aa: AWIPDLWSSYEQY

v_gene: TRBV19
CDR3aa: ASSIDKGDTQY

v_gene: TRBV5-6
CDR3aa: ASSLRTRIGNTIY

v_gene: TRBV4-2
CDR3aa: ASSQVTGNVEAF

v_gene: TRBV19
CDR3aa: ASSSDSRETQY

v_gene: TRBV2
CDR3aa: ASEGDRGVKAGELF

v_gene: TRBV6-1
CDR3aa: ASRAGRVETQY

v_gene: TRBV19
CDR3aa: ASAQGAKNTEAF

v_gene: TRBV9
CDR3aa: ASNRVPTDTQY

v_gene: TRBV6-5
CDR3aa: ASRPPTEPTEAF

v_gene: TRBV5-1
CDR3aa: ASSPGTGNQPQH

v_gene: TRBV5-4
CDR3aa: ASTSQGTDTQY

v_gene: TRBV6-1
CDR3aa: ASSEDDGTVYEQY

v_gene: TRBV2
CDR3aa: ASRPATGFRGEQY

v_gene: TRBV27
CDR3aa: ASSLSRRADTIY

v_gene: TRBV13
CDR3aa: ASSSGTSGSHEQF

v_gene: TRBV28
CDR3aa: ASTTMQGYGYT

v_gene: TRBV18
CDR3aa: ASSPGEGGSVEQF

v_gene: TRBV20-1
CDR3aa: SSQGPGYT

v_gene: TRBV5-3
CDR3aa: AGRVRETQY

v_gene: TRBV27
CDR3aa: ASNPDRESYGYT